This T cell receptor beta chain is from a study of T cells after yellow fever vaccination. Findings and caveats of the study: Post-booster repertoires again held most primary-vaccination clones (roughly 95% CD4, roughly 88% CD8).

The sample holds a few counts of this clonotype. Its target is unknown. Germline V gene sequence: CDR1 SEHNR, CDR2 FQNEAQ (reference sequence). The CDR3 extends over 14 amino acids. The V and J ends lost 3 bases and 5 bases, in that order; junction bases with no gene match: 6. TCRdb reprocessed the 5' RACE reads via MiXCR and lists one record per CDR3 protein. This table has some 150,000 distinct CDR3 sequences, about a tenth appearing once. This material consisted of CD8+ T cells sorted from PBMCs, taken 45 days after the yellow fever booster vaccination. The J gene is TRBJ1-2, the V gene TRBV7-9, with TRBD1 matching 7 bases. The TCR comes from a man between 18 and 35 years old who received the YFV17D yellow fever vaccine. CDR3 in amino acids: CASSFGTVWYGYTF. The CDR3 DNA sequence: TGTGCCAGCAGCTTTGGGACAGTTTGGTATGGCTACACCTTC.